The 16 T cell receptor beta chains below all came from one sample that was sequenced in a study of Ad26.COV2.S vaccination and SARS-CoV-2 variants. Measured with immunoSEQ multiplex PCR; TCRdb has only the in-frame clones, and not every one. The sample includes 350,000 to 500,000 clones, approximately 87% seen only once; the top ten take about 3.6%. The sample's treatment: 19 received Ad26.COV2.S at low or high dose, single or two shots; a few received placebo; per-sample allocation not given. Sampling happened 63 days after the first vaccine or placebo injection. The sample in question was peripheral blood, obtained in a trial of Ad26.COV2.S vaccine versus placebo. The receptor source for this set is a person between 18 and 60 years old who received the Ad26.COV2.S COVID-19 vaccine or a placebo.

This clone has a handful of counts. The chain has TRBV6-5 and TRBJ1-6; D may be TRBD1 (5 bases). V was pared by 8 bases and J by 9 bases, with 17 bases between. The germline CDR1 and CDR2 sequences are MNHEY and SVGAGI. The CDR3 is 14 residues long. The CDR3 reads CASGAGRLTSPLHF. DNA for the CDR3: TGTGCCAGCGGGGCGGGGCGCCTTACTTCACCCCTCCACTTT.

This clone was seen a handful of times. The rearrangement links TRBV12-3 or TRBV12-4 to TRBJ1-2, with unresolved D. The CDR3 runs 13 residues. Deletions cut 7 bases from V and 2 bases from J, with 11 bases between. CDR3 in amino acids: CASTKNGNYGYTF. For the CDR3, the DNA is TGTGCCAGCACCAAAAATGGCAACTATGGCTACACCTTC.

The chain employs TRBV4-3 and TRBJ2-3; a weak D match, TRBD2 (6 bases). The germline V gene has CDR1 LGHNA and CDR2 YSLEER. The CDR3 is made up of 15 amino acids. The germline V and J ends were trimmed by 0 bases and 4 bases, with 11 bases remaining between them. This chain's CDR3 is CASSQEAREADTQYF. The CDR3, as DNA: TGCGCCAGCAGCCAAGAGGCGAGGGAGGCAGATACGCAGTATTTT.

This chain uses TRBV19 with TRBJ2-1, with TRBD2 matching 10 bases. The CDR3 spans 18 residues. Looked up from germline, CDR1 is LNHDA and CDR2 is SQIVND (reference sequence). V dropped 2 bases and J dropped 0; count of bases not matched to a gene: 7. CDR3 DNA sequence: TGTGCCAGTAGTATAAGGCTAGCGGGGGATCGCTCCTACAATGAGCAGTTCTTC. It codes for CASSIRLAGDRSYNEQFF.

The table lists this clone with a few counts. Written as DNA, the CDR3 is TGTGCCAGCAGTTCCCGGGACAGCTTGATCTATGGCTACACCTTC. Translating gives CASSSRDSLIYGYTF. The genes are TRBV6-2 or TRBV6-3 and TRBJ1-2; 7 positions agree with TRBD1. CDR3 length: 15 residues. The germline gives CDR1 MNHEY, CDR2 SVGEGT. The V and J ends lost 4 bases and 4 bases, in that order; junction bases with no gene match: 9.

This chain joins TRBV30 and TRBJ2-5; no definite D call. This CDR3 spans 13 amino acids. CDR1 and CDR2 (germline): GTSNPN, SVGIG (reference sequence). Deletions cut 0 bases from V and 0 bases from J, with 5 bases between. This chain's CDR3 is CAWSVGYQETQYF. DNA of the CDR3: TGTGCCTGGAGTGTAGGTTACCAAGAGACCCAGTACTTC.

J is TRBJ1-3 and V is TRBV4-1, with 7 bases aligning to TRBD1. The germline V gene encodes CDR1 MGHRA and CDR2 YSYEKL. The ends lost 1 base at V and 2 bases at J; junction bases unmatched: 5. The CDR3 totals 16 residues. CDR3 protein: CASSQGQGGPGNTIYF. Here the CDR3 DNA reads TGCGCCAGCAGCCAAGGACAGGGTGGGCCTGGAAACACCATATATTTT.

This chain links TRBV27 with TRBJ2-7, with D perhaps matching TRBD1 (5 bases). CDR3 length: 14 amino acids. CDR1 is MNHEY and CDR2 is SMNVEV in the germline V gene (reference sequence). Trimming took 4 bases from V and 2 from J, leaving 12 bases between them. The CDR3 loop is CASSYQGPPYEQYF. The CDR3 coding sequence is TGTGCCAGCAGTTACCAGGGCCCCCCCTACGAGCAGTACTTC.

The chain employs TRBV12-5 and TRBJ2-3; D call uncertain. CDR1 is LGHNT, CDR2 FRNRAP, per germline. The CDR3 is made up of 15 amino acids. V dropped 6 bases and J dropped 2 bases, with 15 bases sitting between them. The CDR3, as DNA: TGTGCTAGTGGCACCGGACGGCGTCCCACAGATACGCAGTATTTT. Protein sequence: CASGTGRRPTDTQYF.

On this clone itself: This sample includes further DNA sequences coding for the same CDR3. The rearrangement joins TRBV19 to TRBJ1-5; D is ambiguous. The CDR3 is made up of 15 amino acids. Germline CDR1 reads LNHDA; CDR2 reads SQIVND (reference sequence). V dropped 2 bases and J dropped 0 bases, with 8 bases sitting between them. The CDR3 sequence is CASSIPGYSNQPQHF. In DNA, the CDR3 is TGTGCCAGTAGTATACCGGGGTATAGCAATCAGCCCCAGCATTTT.

This chain links TRBV5-4 with TRBJ2-7; 7 nucleotides line up with TRBD2. The germline V gene has CDR1 SGHNT and CDR2 YYREEE (reference sequence). V shed 3 bases, J shed 7 bases, and the junction held 16 bases outside the gene matches. This CDR3 comprises 16 residues. CDR3 bases: TGTGCCAGCAGCTCGTCTGGGGACTATCTTCCTACGGAGCAGTACTTC. The encoded protein is CASSSSGDYLPTEQYF.

The chain has TRBV6-5 and TRBJ1-5, with a possible D match to TRBD1 (6 bases). The germline gives CDR1 MNHEY, CDR2 SVGAGI. With 4 bases removed from V and 0 bases from J, the gap between germline ends came to 13 bases. This CDR3 spans 16 amino acids. Written as DNA, the CDR3 is TGTGCCAGCAGTTCCCTAGGGGGATATAGCAATCAGCCCCAGCATTTT. It yields the protein CASSSLGGYSNQPQHF.

This chain links TRBV6-5 with TRBJ1-1; no clear D gene. Germline assignment: CDR1 MNHEY and CDR2 SVGAGI. Trimming removed 8 bases from V and 4 bases from J, with 8 bases in between. This CDR3 region has 11 residues. CDR3 in DNA: TGTGCCAGCGGAAAGAGCACTGAAGCTTTCTTT. This encodes CASGKSTEAFF.

The V and J genes are TRBV12-3 or TRBV12-4 and TRBJ2-1; TRBD2 matches 10 bases. Unmatched junction bases numbered 4, after V lost 1 base and J lost 16 bases. This CDR3 has 12 residues. CDR3 amino acids: CASSLELAGRFF. As DNA, the CDR3 is TGTGCCAGCAGTTTAGAACTAGCGGGGCGATTCTTC.

Only one count was recorded for this clone. The chain has TRBV6-1 and TRBJ1-1; D is possibly TRBD1 (5 bases). V was trimmed by 3 bases and J by 2 bases, leaving 13 bases between them. There are 15 residues in the CDR3. Germline V gene lookup returns CDR1 MNHNS and CDR2 SASEGT. CDR3 residues: CASSDSTAVNTEAFF. CDR3 sequence (DNA): TGTGCCAGCAGTGATTCGACAGCCGTTAACACTGAAGCTTTCTTT.

The rearrangement uses TRBV19 and TRBJ2-3; 10 bases align to TRBD2. CDR3 length equals 16 residues. Germline CDR1 and CDR2: LNHDA and SQIVND (reference sequence). V shed 2 bases, J shed 6 bases, and the junction held 8 bases outside the gene matches. The CDR3 reads CASSIFKRGGGDTQYF. The DNA of the CDR3 is TGTGCCAGTAGTATATTCAAGCGGGGGGGCGGTGATACGCAGTATTTT. Using reference TRBV19 and TRBJ2-3 for the parts outside the CDR3, the full variable domain is DGGITQSPKYLFRKEGQNVTLSCEQNLNHDAMYWYRQDPGQGLRLIYYSQIVNDFQKGDIAEGYSVSREKKESFPLTVTSAQKNPTAFYLCASSIFKRGGGDTQYFGPGTRLTVL.